These T cell receptor beta chains were read from a single sample in a study of neurological immune-mediated disorders. MiXCR was run by TCRdb on the 5' RACE reads, yielding one entry per CDR3 protein. The repertoire holds more than 75,000 distinct CDR3 sequences, with less than 5.5% as singletons. Specimen: PBMCs. These receptors were obtained from a woman aged 25 to 39 with multiple sclerosis. Each CDR3 is given with its conserved first and last residue. A D gene is named only where the DNA matches it firmly. Not every row has a clone size; where given, it reads once, few, many or a size class.

j_call d_call clone_size v_call cdr3_nt cdr3_aa
TRBJ2-1 TRBD1 many TRBV20-1 TGCAGTGCTATCCGGGGGACAGGGGTCGATGAGCAGTTCTTC CSAIRGTGVDEQFF
TRBJ2-7 NA many TRBV12-3/TRBV12-4 TGTGCCAGCAGTTTAGTAGCGGAGCAGTACTTC CASSLVAEQYF
TRBJ2-5 TRBD2 many TRBV29-1 TGCAGCGTTGAGATTAGCGGGGGGGCTGAGACCCAGTACTTC CSVEISGGAETQYF
TRBJ1-3 TRBD1 many TRBV25-1 TGTGCCAGCAGTTTAACAGGGGGCTCTGGAAACACCATATATTTT CASSLTGGSGNTIYF
TRBJ2-1 NA NA TRBV6-6 TGTGCCAGCAGCCATACACGTAGCTCCTACAATGAGCAGTTCTTC CASSHTRSSYNEQFF
TRBJ1-4 TRBD1 few TRBV5-1 TGCGCCAGCAGCCAACAGGGGGCTCCTATTAATGAAAAACTGTTTTTT CASSQQGAPINEKLFF
TRBJ2-1 TRBD1 many TRBV11-1 TGTGCCAGCAGCCCCATCGGGACAGGGAAGCGGGGCGAGCAGTTCTTC CASSPIGTGKRGEQFF
TRBJ1-1 NA many TRBV12-3/TRBV12-4 TGTGCCAGCCAACCTTCCCTAGGGGGAGGGTCGAGTGAAGCTTTCTTT CASQPSLGGGSSEAFF
TRBJ2-2 NA NA TRBV12-3/TRBV12-4 TGTGCCAGCAGTTTAAGAGGGGAGCTGTTTTTT CASSLRGELFF
TRBJ1-2 TRBD1 many TRBV5-1 TGCGCCAGCAGCCTTGTGTGGGGACAGAACTATGGCTACACCTTC CASSLVWGQNYGYTF
TRBJ1-3 NA many TRBV18 TGTGCCAGCTCCGCGAGACAGGAGTACGGAAACACCATATATTTT CASSARQEYGNTIYF
TRBJ2-5 TRBD2 many TRBV15 TGTGCCACCAGCAGAGAGTGGACTAGCTCCCGCCAAGAGACCCAGTACTTC CATSREWTSSRQETQYF
TRBJ2-1 TRBD1 many TRBV5-1 TGCGCCAGCAGCTTAGGGGACAGGGGTTCCTACAATGAGCAGTTCTTC CASSLGDRGSYNEQFF
TRBJ2-4 TRBD1 few TRBV10-3 TGTGCCATCAGCTCCGGACAGGGGGCTCCCAAAAACATTCAGTACTTC CAISSGQGAPKNIQYF
TRBJ2-3 TRBD2 many TRBV20-1 TGCAGTGCCAGTCTAGCGGGAGTTGTAGATACGCAGTATTTT CSASLAGVVDTQYF
TRBJ1-1 NA many TRBV20-1 TGCAGTGCTAGAGGCAGGGCTGGTGAAGCTTTCTTT CSARGRAGEAFF
TRBJ1-5 NA many TRBV7-9 TGTGCCAGCAGCTTAGGCGGAGAGGGGCTCCACCAGCCCCAGCATTTT CASSLGGEGLHQPQHF